Described below is a single T cell receptor (beta chain) sequence and its context. This CDR3 is built from 14 residues. CDR1 is SGDLS, CDR2 YYNGEE, per germline. Trimming removed 2 bases from V and 4 bases from J, with 10 bases in between. The data belong to a study of T cells in Graves' hyperthyroidism and ophthalmopathy. TCR beta CDR3 regions were amplified from RNA transcripts. A first-round RT-PCR of the TCR CDR3 used the HTBI primer set. TCRdb re-called the multiplex PCR reads with MiXCR, one entry per CDR3 protein. The sample includes more than 350,000 distinct CDR3 sequences, more than 13% seen only once; the top ten take approximately 32%.

This sequence joins TRBV9 and TRBJ1-3; D is unresolved. Sequenced sample: blood. The receptor's source is a woman in her thirties with Graves' hyperthyroidism. DNA of the CDR3: TGTGCCAGCAGCGTTGCGAGTAAGGGAAACACCATATATTTT. Its translation is CASSVASKGNTIYF.